The TCR beta chain under discussion was sequenced for a study of blood T cell repertoires in COVID-19. Study-wide background: T cells, B-cell-depleted T cells, or PBMCs supplied cDNA or gDNA.

Participants were aged about 18 to 89 years from around 25 US areas. Participant-given clinical history determined each cohort assignment. The CDR3 runs 15 residues. The V gene's germline CDR1 is SNHLY and CDR2 FYNNEI. V was clipped by 4 bases and J by 9 bases; unmatched bases: 6. TCRdb's table, derived via immunoSEQ multiplex PCR, lists solely in-frame clones and lacks some. The sample comprises some 180,000 clones, 60% to 80% of which are singletons, and about 15% rests with the top ten. The receptor's source is a man in his sixties who had been exposed to COVID-19. Sample: PBMCs or T cells enriched from blood (not recorded which). The rearrangement links TRBV2 to TRBJ2-1, with TRBD2 matching over 13 bases. Here the CDR3 DNA reads TGTGCCAGCAGTGTAGACTGGACTAGCGGGAGTGAGCAGTTCTTC. This gives the protein CASSVDWTSGSEQFF. Drawing the rest from reference TRBV2 and TRBJ2-1, the complete variable domain is EPEVTQTPSHQVTQMGQEVILRCVPISNHLYFYWYRQILGQKVEFLVSFYNNEISEKSEIFDDQFSVERPDGSNFTLKIRSTKLEDSAMYFCASSVDWTSGSEQFFGPGTRLTVL.